The rows below give T cell receptor beta chains drawn from one sample of a study of blood T cell repertoires in COVID-19. TCRdb keeps only in-frame clones here, not all; method: immunoSEQ multiplex PCR. The sample lists 150,000 to 200,000 clones; approximately 80% were seen once. Specimen: PBMCs or T cells enriched from blood (not recorded which). The receptors shown here come from a woman aged 60-70 years who had recovered from COVID-19. CDR3s include the opening cysteine and the closing phenylalanine or tryptophan. A D gene is named only where the DNA matches it firmly. Clone size is shown for a subset of rows, as once, few, many or a class of expanded clone.

14	TRBJ1-2	-	TRBV5-4	-	CASSSKQGPYGYTF	TGTGCCAGCAGCTCAAAACAGGGACCCTATGGCTACACCTTC
14	TRBJ2-7	-	TRBV7-9	-	CASSLGSPGDEQYF	TGTGCCAGCAGCTTAGGGTCCCCAGGGGACGAGCAGTACTTC
14	TRBJ1-5	-	TRBV30	-	CAWSVSTTNQPQHF	TGTGCCTGGAGTGTTTCCACTACGAATCAGCCCCAGCATTTT
14	TRBJ1-5	-	TRBV2	-	CASSAIDGNQPQHF	TGTGCCAGCTCCGCGATTGATGGCAATCAGCCCCAGCATTTT
12	TRBJ2-1	-	TRBV4-1	-	CASSQVQAEQFF	TGCGCCAGCAGCCAAGTTCAGGCTGAGCAGTTCTTC
19	TRBJ2-3	-	TRBV7-4	-	CASRNSWGTSTPSTDTQYF	TGTGCCAGCAGGAATAGTTGGGGGACTTCTACCCCTAGCACAGATACGCAGTATTTT
13	TRBJ1-1	-	TRBV7-9	-	CASSLELGTEAFF	TGTGCCAGCAGCTTAGAACTTGGCACTGAAGCTTTCTTT
15	TRBJ2-1	-	TRBV9	-	CASSFGTTLYNEQFF	TGTGCCAGCAGCTTCGGGACAACCCTTTACAATGAGCAGTTCTTC
17	TRBJ1-1	TRBD1	TRBV27	-	CASSTYWDRGGSSEAFF	TGTGCCAGCAGTACTTATTGGGACAGGGGAGGCAGCTCCGAAGCTTTCTTT
15	TRBJ1-6	TRBD1	TRBV5-6	-	CASSSGQDYNSPLHF	TGTGCCAGCAGTTCGGGACAGGACTATAATTCACCCCTCCACTTT
13	TRBJ2-5	TRBD1	TRBV2	-	CASTTGGGETQYF	TGTGCCAGCACCACAGGGGGTGGGGAGACCCAGTACTTC
13	TRBJ2-5	-	TRBV12-5	-	CASGFGGEETQYF	TGTGCTAGTGGTTTTGGAGGGGAAGAGACCCAGTACTTC
15	TRBJ2-5	TRBD2	TRBV5-4	-	CASSLGGGSQETQYF	TGTGCCAGCAGCTTGGGCGGGGGATCACAAGAGACCCAGTACTTC
13	TRBJ1-2	TRBD1	TRBV18	-	CASSGTGVHGYTF	TGTGCCAGCTCCGGGACAGGGGTCCACGGCTACACCTTC
12	TRBJ1-2	-	TRBV29-1	-	CSVEGQDYGYTF	TGCAGCGTTGAAGGCCAGGACTATGGCTACACCTTC
15	TRBJ1-4	TRBD1	TRBV2	once	CASSVEQGGNEKLFF	TGTGCCAGCAGTGTGGAACAGGGGGGAAACGAAAAACTGTTTTTT
15	TRBJ2-7	TRBD2	TRBV18	-	CASSPGGSRSYEQYF	TGTGCCAGCTCACCGGGGGGGAGCAGGTCCTACGAGCAGTACTTC
15	TRBJ1-5	-	TRBV24-1	few	CATSFGTGPYQPQHF	TGTGCCACCAGTTTCGGAACAGGCCCGTATCAGCCCCAGCATTTT
12	TRBJ1-6	-	TRBV19	once	CASSSFNSPLHF	TGTGCCAGTAGTTCGTTTAATTCACCCCTCCACTTT
13	TRBJ1-1	-	TRBV3-1/TRBV3-2	once	CASSQAVNTEAFF	TGTGCCAGCAGCCAAGCTGTGAACACTGAAGCTTTCTTT
11	TRBJ2-7	-	TRBV28	-	CASSFLHEQYF	TGTGCCAGCAGTTTTCTCCACGAGCAGTACTTC
12	TRBJ2-7	-	TRBV2	-	CASSLTAYEQYF	TGTGCCAGCAGTCTGACAGCTTACGAGCAGTACTTC
13	TRBJ1-2	TRBD1	TRBV6-5	once	CASEIGGGDGYTF	TGTGCCAGTGAGATCGGAGGGGGCGATGGCTACACCTTC
12	TRBJ2-7	-	TRBV5-4	-	CASSWESYEQYF	TGTGCCAGCAGCTGGGAGTCCTACGAGCAGTACTTC
14	TRBJ1-3	-	TRBV28	-	CASNPFGTRNTIYF	TGTGCCAGCAACCCGTTTGGGACTAGAAACACCATATATTTT
14	TRBJ1-6	-	TRBV3-1/TRBV3-2	-	CASSQGQINSPLHF	TGTGCCAGCAGCCAAGGACAGATTAATTCACCCCTCCACTTT
14	TRBJ1-5	TRBD1	TRBV6-5	-	CASKTGTGGQPQHF	TGTGCCAGCAAAACCGGGACAGGGGGCCAGCCCCAGCATTTT
16	TRBJ2-7	TRBD1	TRBV28	-	CASRVGTGTQTYEQYF	TGTGCCAGCAGGGTCGGGACAGGAACCCAAACCTACGAGCAGTACTTC
14	TRBJ2-7	-	TRBV7-9	-	CASSLPGLLYEQYF	TGTGCCAGCAGCCTTCCGGGACTTCTATACGAGCAGTACTTC
13	TRBJ2-7	-	TRBV11-2	-	CASSPVGTYEQYF	TGTGCCAGCAGTCCGGTCGGTACCTACGAGCAGTACTTC
14	TRBJ1-2	TRBD1	TRBV6-2/TRBV6-3	-	CASSYHRGIYGYTF	TGTGCCAGCAGTTACCACAGGGGGATTTATGGCTACACCTTC
18	TRBJ2-2	-	TRBV10-3	-	CAIRRSYRTVANTGELFF	TGTGCCATCAGGCGTAGTTATCGGACAGTCGCGAACACCGGGGAGCTGTTTTTT
13	TRBJ1-2	-	TRBV30	-	CAWSVIPGLGYTF	TGTGCCTGGAGTGTAATCCCGGGTCTTGGCTACACCTTC
16	TRBJ1-1	TRBD1	TRBV27	few	CASRPIGQGMNTEAFF	TGTGCCAGCAGGCCCATAGGACAGGGGATGAACACTGAAGCTTTCTTT
16	TRBJ2-2	TRBD1	TRBV7-9	-	CASRTNDRGYTGELFF	TGTGCCAGCAGGACGAATGACAGGGGTTACACCGGGGAGCTGTTTTTT
15	TRBJ1-2	TRBD1	TRBV4-1	-	CASGQGVPANYGYTF	TGCGCCAGCGGTCAGGGGGTTCCGGCTAACTATGGCTACACCTTC
17	TRBJ2-2	-	TRBV5-1	-	CASSSLPQGMDTGELFF	TGCGCCAGCAGCTCGCTCCCGCAGGGGATGGACACCGGGGAGCTGTTTTTT
13	TRBJ1-1	-	TRBV7-2	-	CASGQQANTEAFF	TGTGCCAGCGGCCAACAGGCGAACACTGAAGCTTTCTTT
14	TRBJ1-1	-	TRBV7-2	-	CASSLGARGDMAFF	TGTGCCAGCAGCTTAGGCGCGCGGGGGGATATGGCTTTCTTT
12	TRBJ2-1	TRBD2	TRBV29-1	-	CSVERGGSEQFF	TGCAGCGTTGAGCGGGGAGGGAGTGAGCAGTTCTTC
14	TRBJ2-1	TRBD2	TRBV9	-	CASSPSGSSAEQFF	TGTGCCAGCAGCCCGAGCGGGAGTAGCGCGGAGCAGTTCTTC
12	TRBJ1-3	-	TRBV28	-	CASSGGGNTIYF	TGTGCCAGCAGTGGGGGGGGAAACACCATATATTTT
16	TRBJ1-2	TRBD1	TRBV19	-	CASSIAYRQGRYGYTF	TGTGCCAGTAGTATAGCCTACCGACAGGGGAGATATGGCTACACCTTC
14	TRBJ1-2	TRBD1	TRBV6-2/TRBV6-3	-	CASSYDRASRGYTF	TGTGCCAGCAGTTACGACAGGGCCTCGCGAGGCTACACCTTC
13	TRBJ2-5	-	TRBV11-2	-	CASSFRGGETQYF	TGTGCCAGCAGCTTCAGGGGCGGCGAGACCCAGTACTTC
15	TRBJ1-5	-	TRBV4-1	-	CASPYWEGSNQPQHF	TGCGCCAGCCCCTATTGGGAGGGGAGCAATCAGCCCCAGCATTTT
13	TRBJ1-1	-	TRBV5-1	-	CASSRSLNTEAFF	TGCGCCAGCAGCAGGAGCCTGAACACTGAAGCTTTCTTT
15	TRBJ2-7	TRBD1	TRBV5-6	-	CASSFRDRGPYEQYF	TGTGCCAGCAGCTTCCGGGACAGGGGCCCCTACGAGCAGTACTTC
16	TRBJ2-1	-	TRBV7-3	-	CASSLRGPGAYNEQFF	TGTGCCAGCAGCTTAAGGGGACCAGGGGCCTACAATGAGCAGTTCTTC
16	TRBJ2-2	-	TRBV11-2	-	CASSPGAPLNTGELFF	TGTGCCAGCAGCCCGGGAGCTCCACTAAACACCGGGGAGCTGTTTTTT
16	TRBJ1-5	TRBD1	TRBV4-1	-	CASSHELGQTNQPQHF	TGCGCCAGCAGCCACGAATTGGGACAGACCAATCAGCCCCAGCATTTT
15	TRBJ1-5	TRBD1	TRBV28	-	CASSYLQGSNQPQHF	TGTGCCAGCAGTTACTTACAGGGGTCCAATCAGCCCCAGCATTTT
15	TRBJ2-1	-	TRBV3-1/TRBV3-2	-	CASSRAGSSYNEQFF	TGTGCCAGCTCGAGGGCGGGGAGCTCCTACAATGAGCAGTTCTTC
16	TRBJ1-1	TRBD1	TRBV10-1	few	CASSAPDWKDREKAFF	TGCGCCAGCAGTGCACCCGACTGGAAGGACAGGGAAAAAGCTTTCTTT
14	TRBJ2-7	TRBD2	TRBV6-6	-	CASSSTSATYEQYF	TGTGCCAGCAGCTCAACTAGCGCGACCTACGAGCAGTACTTC
14	TRBJ2-5	TRBD1	TRBV7-2	-	CASSRDREYAAQYF	TGTGCCAGCAGTCGGGACAGAGAGTATGCGGCCCAGTACTTC
15	TRBJ2-1	TRBD2	TRBV30	once	CAWDYSGGTINEQFF	TGTGCCTGGGATTATAGTGGGGGGACTATCAATGAGCAGTTCTTC
17	TRBJ1-1	-	TRBV9	once	CASSVGSRADMNTEAFF	TGTGCCAGCAGCGTAGGGTCGCGGGCGGATATGAACACTGAAGCTTTCTTT
13	TRBJ1-5	-	TRBV30	-	CAWSSRGRQPQHF	TGTGCCTGGAGCAGCAGGGGCCGTCAGCCCCAGCATTTT
14	TRBJ2-5	-	TRBV3-1/TRBV3-2	-	CASSGDFGGETQYF	TGTGCCAGCAGCGGGGACTTCGGAGGAGAGACCCAGTACTTC